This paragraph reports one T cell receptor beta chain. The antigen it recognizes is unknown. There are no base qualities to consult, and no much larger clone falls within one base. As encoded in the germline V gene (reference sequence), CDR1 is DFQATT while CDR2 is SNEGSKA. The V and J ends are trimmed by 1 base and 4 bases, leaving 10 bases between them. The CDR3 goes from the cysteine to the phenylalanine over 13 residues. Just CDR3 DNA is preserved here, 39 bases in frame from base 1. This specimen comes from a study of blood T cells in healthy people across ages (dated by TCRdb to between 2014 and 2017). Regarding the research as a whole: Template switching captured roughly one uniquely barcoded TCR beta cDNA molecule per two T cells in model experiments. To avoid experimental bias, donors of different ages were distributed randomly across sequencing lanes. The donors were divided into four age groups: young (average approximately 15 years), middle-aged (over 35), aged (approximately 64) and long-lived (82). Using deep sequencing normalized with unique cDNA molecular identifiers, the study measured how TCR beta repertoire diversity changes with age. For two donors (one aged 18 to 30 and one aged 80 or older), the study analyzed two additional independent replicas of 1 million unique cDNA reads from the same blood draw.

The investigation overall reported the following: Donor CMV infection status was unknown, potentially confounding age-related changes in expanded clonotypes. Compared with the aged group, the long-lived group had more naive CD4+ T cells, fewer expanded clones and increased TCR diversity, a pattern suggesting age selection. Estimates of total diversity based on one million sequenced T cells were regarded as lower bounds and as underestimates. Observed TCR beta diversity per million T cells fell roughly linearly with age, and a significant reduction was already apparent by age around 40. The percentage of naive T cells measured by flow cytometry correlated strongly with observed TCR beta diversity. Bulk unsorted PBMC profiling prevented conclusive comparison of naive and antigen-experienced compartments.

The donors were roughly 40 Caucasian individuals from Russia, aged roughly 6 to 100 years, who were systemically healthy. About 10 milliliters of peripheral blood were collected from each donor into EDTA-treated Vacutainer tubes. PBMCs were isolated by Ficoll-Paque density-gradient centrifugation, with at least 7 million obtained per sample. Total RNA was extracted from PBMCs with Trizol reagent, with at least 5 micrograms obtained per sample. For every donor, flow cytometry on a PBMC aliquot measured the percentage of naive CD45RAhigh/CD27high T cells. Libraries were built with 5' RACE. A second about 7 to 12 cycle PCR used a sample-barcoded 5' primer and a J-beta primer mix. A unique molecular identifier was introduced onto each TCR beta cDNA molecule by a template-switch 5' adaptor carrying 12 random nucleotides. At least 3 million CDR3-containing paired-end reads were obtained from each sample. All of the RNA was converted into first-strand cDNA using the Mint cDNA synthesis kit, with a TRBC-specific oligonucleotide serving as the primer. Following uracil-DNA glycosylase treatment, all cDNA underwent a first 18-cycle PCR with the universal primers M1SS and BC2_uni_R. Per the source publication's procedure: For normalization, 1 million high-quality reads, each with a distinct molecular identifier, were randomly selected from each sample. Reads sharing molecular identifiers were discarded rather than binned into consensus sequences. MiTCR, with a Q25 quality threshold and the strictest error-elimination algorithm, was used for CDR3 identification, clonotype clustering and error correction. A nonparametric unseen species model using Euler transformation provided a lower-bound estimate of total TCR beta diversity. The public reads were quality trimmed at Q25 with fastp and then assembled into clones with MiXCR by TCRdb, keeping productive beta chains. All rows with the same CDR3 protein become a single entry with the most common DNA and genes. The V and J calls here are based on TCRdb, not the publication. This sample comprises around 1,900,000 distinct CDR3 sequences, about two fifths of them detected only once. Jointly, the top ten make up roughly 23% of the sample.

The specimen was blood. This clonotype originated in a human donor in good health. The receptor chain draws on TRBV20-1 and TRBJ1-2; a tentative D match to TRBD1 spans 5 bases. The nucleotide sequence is TGCAGTGCTAGAGCCAAGGGGCCCTATGGCTACACCTTC. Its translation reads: CSARAKGPYGYTF.